The clone carrying this T cell receptor (beta chain) was seen ten or more times. Its antigen is unknown. This entry comes from a study of T cells after yellow fever vaccination. TCRdb fed the 5' RACE reads into MiXCR, producing one record per CDR3 protein. The sample holds 200,000 to 250,000 distinct CDR3 sequences, about 3% seen once. Overall study findings and caveats: Clonotypes shared by both compartments, CD4 and CD8, made up a small share.

The CDR3 consists of 17 residues. The genes are TRBV21-1 and TRBJ1-5; the D segment call TRBD1 is taken from the table without a DNA check. TRBV21-1 is reported as a pseudogene. The sample in question was CD4+ T cells sorted from PBMCs, obtained 10 days after the yellow fever booster vaccination. The receptor comes from a man between 18 and 29 years old who received the YFV17D yellow fever vaccine. The DNA for the CDR3 is TGTGCCAGCAGCAAAGTAAGAGGTAGGGGGGAAAATCAGCCCCAGCATTTT. This sequence encodes CASSKVRGRGENQPQHF.